The 23 T cell receptor beta chains presented below share a single source sample, sequenced in a study of blood T cell repertoires in COVID-19. Clones were sequenced by immunoSEQ multiplex PCR, and TCRdb holds only the in-frame ones, with some missing. This table holds 110,000 or so clones, about 76% found once. The sample consisted of peripheral blood. These receptors originate from a man at least 80 years old with acute or convalescent COVID-19.

The chain combines TRBV9 with TRBJ2-2, with D possibly TRBD1 on 6 matching bases. The V end was cut by 0 bases, the J end by 1 base, with 16 bases between. This CDR3 comprises 18 residues. Looked up from germline, CDR1 is SGDLS and CDR2 is YYNGEE. CDR3 loop: CASSVARDTMVNTGELFF. The DNA of the CDR3 is TGTGCCAGCAGCGTAGCCCGGGACACAATGGTGAACACCGGGGAGCTGTTTTTT.

J is TRBJ2-3 and V is TRBV25-1; 7 bases align to TRBD2. After removal of 8 bases from V and 3 bases from J, the junction contained 5 bases not matched to a gene. CDR1 is MGHDK, CDR2 SYGVNS, per germline. CDR3 length: 13 amino acids. The CDR3 nucleotides are TGTGCCAGCCGAGGGGAGGGGACAGATACGCAGTATTTT. Translated: CASRGEGTDTQYF.

CDR3: CSVRPGSGTDTQYF. The CDR3 DNA sequence: TGCAGCGTCCGGCCTGGTAGCGGCACAGATACGCAGTATTTT. The chain has TRBV29-1 and TRBJ2-3; a possible D gene is TRBD2 (5 bases). Trimming left V 6 bases short and J 1 base short, with 14 bases between. CDR3 size: 14 residues. The V gene's germline CDR1 is SQVTM and CDR2 ANQGSEA.

The chain couples TRBV18 to TRBJ2-2; 15 bases are a match to TRBD2. The CDR3 extends over 20 amino acids. The germline V gene encodes CDR1 KGHSH and CDR2 LQKENI. V lost 2 bases and J lost 6; bases outside the gene matches: 13. For the CDR3, the DNA is TGTGCCAGCTCACCATATCCGGGACTAGCGGGAGGCGGAGGCGCCGGGGAGCTGTTTTTT. Translating gives CASSPYPGLAGGGGAGELFF.

The rearrangement uses TRBV18 and TRBJ1-1; 7 bases are a match to TRBD1. The CDR3 is 15 amino acids. The germline gives CDR1 KGHSH, CDR2 LQKENI. J gave up 0 bases and V 8 bases, and 9 bases lay outside the gene matches. The CDR3 bases are TGTGCCAGCCGTCACAGGGGCACAATGAACACTGAAGCTTTCTTT. Protein: CASRHRGTMNTEAFF.

The chain couples TRBV19 to TRBJ1-5; 12 positions match TRBD1. V shed 8 bases and J 7 bases; nucleotides not matched to a gene: 9. The CDR3 has 15 amino acids. The V gene's germline CDR1 is LNHDA and CDR2 SQIVND (reference sequence). The CDR3 protein is CASAPGQGASQPQHF. The CDR3 region has the DNA TGTGCCAGTGCTCCGGGACAGGGGGCGAGCCAGCCCCAGCATTTT.

This clone was counted between two and nine times. The gene calls are TRBV29-1 and TRBJ2-1; TRBD2 might be the D (5 bases). V lost 0 bases and J 0 bases, leaving 12 bases between the germline ends. This CDR3 has 16 residues. Germline V gene lookup returns CDR1 SQVTM and CDR2 ANQGSEA. CDR3 nucleotide sequence: TGCAGCGTTGAAGATTTGAGCGGAAGCTCCTACAATGAGCAGTTCTTC. This sequence encodes CSVEDLSGSSYNEQFF.

The rearrangement links TRBV12-5 to TRBJ2-1, with D perhaps TRBD2 (6 bases). Looked up from germline, CDR1 is LGHNT and CDR2 is FRNRAP. There are 14 residues in the CDR3. V lost 7 bases to trimming and J lost 0 bases, with 10 bases between them. CDR3 DNA sequence: TGTGCTAGTGTAGAGGACTACTCCTACAATGAGCAGTTCTTC. It encodes CASVEDYSYNEQFF.

The chain links TRBV27 to TRBJ2-3, with D uncertain. There are 15 residues in the CDR3. V was cut by 5 bases and J by 5 bases, with 17 bases left in between. CDR1 and CDR2 (germline): MNHEY, SMNVEV (reference sequence). The CDR3, as DNA: TGTGCCAGCAGTCGCCGGAAGGCAGCGAGAGATACGCAGTATTTT. Its protein is CASSRRKAARDTQYF.

The rearrangement links TRBV27 to TRBJ2-7, with 7 bases aligning to TRBD2. The trim removed 3 bases at V and 1 base at J, leaving 6 bases unmatched. The CDR3 consists of 15 residues. CDR1 and CDR2 (germline): MNHEY, SMNVEV (reference sequence). The CDR3 DNA sequence: TGTGCCAGCAGTTTGGGGGGGGGAGGGTCCTACGAGCAGTACTTC. This codes for CASSLGGGGSYEQYF.

The rearrangement joins TRBV5-4 to TRBJ2-3; 8 bases match TRBD1. Germline assignment: CDR1 SGHNT and CDR2 YYREEE (reference sequence). This CDR3 has 14 amino acids. V gave up 2 bases and J gave up 9 bases; unmatched junction bases: 8. CDR3 in DNA: TGTGCCAGCAGCTTTGATCAGGGGGCGGGCACGCAGTATTTT. Translating gives CASSFDQGAGTQYF. Full variable domain (outside the CDR3, taken from reference TRBV5-4 and TRBJ2-3): ETGVTQSPTHLIKTRGQQVTLRCSSQSGHNTVSWYQQALGQGPQFIFQYYREEENGRGNFPPRFSGLQFPNYSSELNVNALELDDSALYLCASSFDQGAGTQYFGPGTRLTVL.

The chain recombines TRBV18 with TRBJ2-7; 8 nucleotides match TRBD2. V was clipped by 1 base and J by 0 bases; unmatched bases: 11. In germline, CDR1 is KGHSH, CDR2 LQKENI. CDR3 length: 18 residues. The CDR3 nucleotides read TGTGCCAGCTCACCACGGACATTCCGGGAGGGGAGCTCCTACGAGCAGTACTTC. Protein: CASSPRTFREGSSYEQYF.

This chain links TRBV5-1 with TRBJ2-1, with 9 positions matching TRBD1. This CDR3 has 13 amino acids. V lost 4 bases and J lost 7; bases outside the gene matches: 3. Germline V CDR1 and CDR2: SGHRS, YFSETQ. CDR3 sequence: CASSLTGGNEQFF. CDR3 in DNA: TGCGCCAGCAGCCTGACAGGGGGGAATGAGCAGTTCTTC.

This sequence joins TRBV5-6 and TRBJ1-5; perhaps TRBD1 as D (6 bases). Germline V lookup: CDR1 SGHDT, CDR2 YYEEEE. The CDR3 consists of 16 residues. The V end lost 4 bases, the J end lost 3 bases, and 17 bases lay between the germline ends. The CDR3 bases are TGTGCCAGCAGCATCTTCGGGACAAATTCCAATCAGCCCCAGCATTTT. Protein sequence: CASSIFGTNSNQPQHF.

The chain has TRBV6-6 and TRBJ1-6; D is unresolved. The V and J ends lost 5 bases and 9 bases respectively, with 11 bases between them. This CDR3 is built from 13 residues. Germline CDR1 reads MNHNY; CDR2 reads SVGAGI (reference sequence). CDR3 sequence reads: CASSRSQASPLHF. CDR3 nucleotide sequence: TGTGCCAGCAGTCGATCTCAGGCTTCACCCCTCCACTTT.

The CDR3 protein is CASSGGQGEETQYF. The CDR3 DNA follows: TGTGCCAGTAGTGGGGGGCAGGGGGAAGAGACCCAGTACTTC. The chain carries TRBV27 and TRBJ2-5; D is possibly TRBD1 (7 bases). Germline assignment: CDR1 MNHEY and CDR2 SMNVEV (reference sequence). The CDR3 has 14 residues. The V and J ends lost 9 bases and 3 bases respectively, with 17 bases between them.

The V and J genes are TRBV9 and TRBJ2-2; D may be TRBD2 (5 bases). Germline V lookup: CDR1 SGDLS, CDR2 YYNGEE. With 0 bases removed from V and 3 bases from J, the gap between germline ends came to 9 bases. This CDR3 contains 15 residues. For the CDR3, the DNA is TGTGCCAGCAGCGTAGGTAGCGTCCACACCGGGGAGCTGTTTTTT. As protein: CASSVGSVHTGELFF.

This chain links TRBV2 with TRBJ2-7, with unresolved D. Trimming removed 5 bases at V and 3 bases at J, with 5 bases between. The CDR3 has 11 amino acids. Germline assignment: CDR1 SNHLY and CDR2 FYNNEI. The CDR3 here is CASSPSYEQYF. CDR3 DNA: TGTGCCAGCAGTCCCAGCTACGAGCAGTACTTC.

This chain joins TRBV6-5 and TRBJ1-2; TRBD1 agrees at 7 bases. The V gene end was trimmed by 2 bases and the J gene end by 3 bases; junction bases not matched to a gene: 3. The CDR3 sequence is 14 residues long. Germline V gives CDR1 MNHEY, CDR2 SVGAGI. The DNA of the CDR3 is TGTGCCAGCAGTTACGGACAGGCGGACTATGGCTACACCTTC. It encodes CASSYGQADYGYTF.

V and J are TRBV27 and TRBJ2-1; 8 bases map to TRBD2. Germline CDR1 and CDR2: MNHEY and SMNVEV (reference sequence). CDR3 length equals 15 residues. V was clipped by 4 bases and J by 5 bases; unmatched bases: 7. The CDR3 nucleotides read TGTGCCAGCAGTTGGAGCGGGAGACAAAACAATGAGCAGTTCTTC. This sequence encodes CASSWSGRQNNEQFF.

The V call is TRBV2, the J call TRBJ2-2; D gene unclear. This CDR3 comprises 13 residues. Per germline, CDR1 SNHLY and CDR2 FYNNEI. With 4 bases removed from V and 2 bases from J, the gap between germline ends came to 5 bases. The CDR3 nucleotides are TGTGCCAGCAGTGGACAAAACACCGGGGAGCTGTTTTTT. As protein: CASSGQNTGELFF.

V and J are TRBV24-1 and TRBJ2-1; 11 bases are shared with TRBD2. V shed 3 bases, J shed 6 bases, and the junction held 6 bases outside the gene matches. The CDR3 runs to 16 residues. CDR1 and CDR2 (germline): KGHDR, SFDVKD. CDR3 sequence reads: CATSDAGTSGFNEQFF. CDR3 sequence (DNA): TGTGCCACCAGTGATGCCGGGACTAGCGGATTCAATGAGCAGTTCTTC.

This chain joins TRBV6-5 and TRBJ1-2, with 8 positions matching TRBD1. Trimming took 6 bases from V and 2 from J; bases not matched to a gene: 5. Germline V CDR1 and CDR2: MNHEY, SVGAGI. The CDR3 loop spans 14 amino acids. CDR3 coding DNA: TGTGCCAGCAGGAGACAGGGGTCGAACTATGGCTACACCTTC. Protein sequence: CASRRQGSNYGYTF.